This TCR beta chain was sequenced for a study of OX40 agonist ivuxolimab in advanced cancers. Study-level information: Previous treatment with anti-PD-1, anti-PD-L1 or anti-CTLA-4 therapy was allowed; 40% had received some. Study findings and constraints: The 0.1-3.0 mg/kg partial responders had among the lowest clonal expansion.

Concerning this clone itself: Its antigen is not identified.

The CDR3 spans 14 residues. Trimming stripped 0 bases from V and 2 bases from J, with 9 bases between. In germline, CDR1 is GTSNPN, CDR2 SVGIG (reference sequence). Patients were excluded for autoimmune disease history or systemic immunosuppression. Sequencing used immunoSEQ multiplex PCR; TCRdb keeps in-frame clones, though not all of them. The repertoire includes about 80,000 clones, roughly nine tenths of them detected once, and 10% to 15% sits in the top ten. This receptor was obtained from an adult with an advanced solid tumor such as melanoma, head and neck, liver or kidney cancer. V and J are TRBV30 and TRBJ2-3, with D perhaps matching TRBD2 (5 bases). The input for sequencing was CD4+ or CD8+ T cells sorted from blood, taken in a trial of the OX40 agonist ivuxolimab. The CDR3 protein is CAWSVGVTTDTQYF. The CDR3 DNA is TGTGCCTGGAGTGTCGGGGTGACCACAGATACGCAGTATTTT. The full variable domain, with the rest looked up from reference TRBV30 and TRBJ2-3, is SQTIHQWPATLVQPVGSPLSLECTVEGTSNPNLYWYRQAAGRGLQLLFYSVGIGQISSEVPQNLSASRPQDRQFILSSKKLLLSDSGFYLCAWSVGVTTDTQYFGPGTRLTVL.